This is a list of T cell receptor beta chains from one sample in a study of OX40 agonist ivuxolimab in advanced cancers. Using immunoSEQ multiplex PCR, the repertoire was profiled, and TCRdb retains in-frame clones only, with some absent. The sample yields more than 100,000 clones, 75% to 95% seen once. This material consisted of CD4+ or CD8+ T cells sorted from blood, taken in a trial of the OX40 agonist ivuxolimab. These receptors were taken from an adult with an advanced solid tumor such as melanoma, head and neck, liver or kidney cancer. Both conserved end residues are part of each CDR3. Each record gives: D gene, J gene, clone size, V gene, CDR3 DNA, CDR3 protein. The D gene is left open where the match is weak. Clone size is given for some rows only: seen once, a few or many times, or a class if the clone is expanded.

>-|TRBJ1-1|-|TRBV18
TGTGCCAGCTCCCGGGCCGGGACTCAACCGGGCACTGAAGCTTTCTTT
CASSRAGTQPGTEAFF
>-|TRBJ1-4|-|TRBV18
TGTGCCAGCTCGGCTACCGGGACACACCAAACATGGTCTAATGAAAAACTGTTTTTT
CASSATGTHQTWSNEKLFF
>-|TRBJ1-1|-|TRBV7-9
TGTGCCAGCAGCCCACAGGGATCGATGAACACTGAAGCTTTCTTT
CASSPQGSMNTEAFF
>TRBD2|TRBJ2-1|-|TRBV9
TGTGCCAGCAGCGTAGGGGCTAGCGGGAGCTATGAGCAGTTCTTC
CASSVGASGSYEQFF
>TRBD1|TRBJ2-7|-|TRBV29-1
TGCAGCGTAGGGACAGTCTCCTACGAGCAGTACTTC
CSVGTVSYEQYF
>-|TRBJ2-7|-|TRBV19
TGTGCCAGTAGTTACTCAGAGAGTTCCTACGAGCAGTACTTC
CASSYSESSYEQYF
>-|TRBJ2-7|-|TRBV10-2
TGCGCCAGCAGTGAGACAGCCACCTACGAGCAGTACTTC
CASSETATYEQYF
>TRBD1|TRBJ2-3|-|TRBV28
TGTGCCAGCAGCACAGGGGTCCGCACAGATACGCAGTATTTT
CASSTGVRTDTQYF
>-|TRBJ2-2|-|TRBV2
TGTGCCAGCACACAGAACACCGGGGAGCTGTTTTTT
CASTQNTGELFF
>-|TRBJ2-7|-|TRBV5-8
TGTGCCAGCAGCTCCTTGGGGCAGACCTACGAGCAGTACTTC
CASSSLGQTYEQYF
>TRBD1|TRBJ1-2|-|TRBV28
TGTGCCAGCAGTTTTGGGGACAGGGAATTCGGTGGCTACACCTTC
CASSFGDREFGGYTF
>TRBD1|TRBJ2-1|once|TRBV7-9
TGTGCCAGCAGCGCGGGACAGGGCTCCTACAATGAGCAGTTCTTC
CASSAGQGSYNEQFF
>-|TRBJ1-3|-|TRBV5-1
TGCGCCAGCAGCCAACAGGCGAACTCTGGAAACACCATATATTTT
CASSQQANSGNTIYF
>TRBD1|TRBJ1-2|-|TRBV6-5
TGTGCCAGCACCTCACCTGGACAGGGGCTTTATGGCTACACCTTC
CASTSPGQGLYGYTF
>TRBD1|TRBJ2-2|-|TRBV5-1
TGCGCCAGCAGCTTGGGCCAGGGGGCAACCGGGGAGCTGTTTTTT
CASSLGQGATGELFF
>-|TRBJ1-3|-|TRBV7-2
TGTGCCAGCAGCCGGGACCCGAACTCTGGAAACACCATATATTTT
CASSRDPNSGNTIYF
>TRBD1|TRBJ1-2|-|TRBV4-2
TGTGCCAGCAGCCAAGCGGGACAGGAGATCTATGGCTACACCTTC
CASSQAGQEIYGYTF
>-|TRBJ2-1|-|TRBV21-1
TGTGCCAGCCGGACTGGGGGGAAGGCTGGCAATGAGCAGTTCTTC
CASRTGGKAGNEQFF
>TRBD2|TRBJ2-2|-|TRBV18
TGTGCCAGCTCACCAGTCCTAGCGGGGAACACCGGGGAGCTGTTTTTT
CASSPVLAGNTGELFF
>-|TRBJ1-1|once|TRBV30
TGTGCCCGGAGAAGGGGGAACACTGAAGCTTTCTTT
CARRRGNTEAFF
>-|TRBJ1-1|-|TRBV9
TGTGCCAGCAGCGTAGGAGTTATGAACACTGAAGCTTTCTTT
CASSVGVMNTEAFF
>-|TRBJ2-2|-|TRBV5-8
TGTGCCAGCAGCCCGGACCACACCGGGGAGCTGTTTTTT
CASSPDHTGELFF
>-|TRBJ2-1|-|TRBV2
TGTGCCAGCAGTGAAGTTGTCAGGGGCGGTGAGCAGTTCTTC
CASSEVVRGGEQFF
>TRBD1|TRBJ2-5|-|TRBV7-2
TGTGCCAGCAGCTCAATTGACAGGGCCGAGACCCAGTACTTC
CASSSIDRAETQYF